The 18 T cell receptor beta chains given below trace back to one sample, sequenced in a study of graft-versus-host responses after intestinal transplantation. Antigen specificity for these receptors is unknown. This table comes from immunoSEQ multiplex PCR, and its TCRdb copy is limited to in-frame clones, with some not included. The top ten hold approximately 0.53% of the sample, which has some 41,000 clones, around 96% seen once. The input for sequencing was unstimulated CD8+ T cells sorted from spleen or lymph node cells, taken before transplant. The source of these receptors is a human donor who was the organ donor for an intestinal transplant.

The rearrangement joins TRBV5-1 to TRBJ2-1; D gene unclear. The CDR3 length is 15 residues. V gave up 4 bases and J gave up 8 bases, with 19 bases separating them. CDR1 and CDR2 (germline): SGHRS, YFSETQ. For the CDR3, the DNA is TGCGCCAGCAGCAAGCCGCCGCTAGGGAACGATGAGCAGTTCTTC. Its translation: CASSKPPLGNDEQFF.

The CDR3 sequence is CASSLASSYNEQFF. CDR3 bases: TGTGCCAGCAGCTTGGCTAGCTCCTACAATGAGCAGTTCTTC. The chain links TRBV5-4 to TRBJ2-1; D remains unclear. The CDR3 totals 14 residues. Trimming pared 0 bases from V and 0 bases from J, leaving 4 bases between. Germline CDR1 reads SGHNT; CDR2 reads YYREEE (reference sequence). Based on the CDR3 plus reference TRBV5-4 and TRBJ2-1, the full variable domain is ETGVTQSPTHLIKTRGQQVTLRCSSQSGHNTVSWYQQALGQGPQFIFQYYREEENGRGNFPPRFSGLQFPNYSSELNVNALELDDSALYLCASSLASSYNEQFFGPGTRLTVL.

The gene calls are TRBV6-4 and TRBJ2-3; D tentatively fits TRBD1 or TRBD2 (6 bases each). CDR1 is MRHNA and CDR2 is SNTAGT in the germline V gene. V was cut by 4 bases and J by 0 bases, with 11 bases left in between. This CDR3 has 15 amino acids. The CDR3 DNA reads TGTGCCAGCAGTGCCTGGGGGGCGAGCACAGATACGCAGTATTTT. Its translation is CASSAWGASTDTQYF.

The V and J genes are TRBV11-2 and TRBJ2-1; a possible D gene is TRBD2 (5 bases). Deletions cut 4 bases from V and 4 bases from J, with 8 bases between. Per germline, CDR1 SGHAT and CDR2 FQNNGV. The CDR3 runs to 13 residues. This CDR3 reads CASSSRRYNEQFF. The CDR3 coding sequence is TGTGCCAGCAGCTCGAGGAGGTACAATGAGCAGTTCTTC.

The CDR3 region has the DNA TGTGCCAGTAGTATCACAGGGTTGAACACTGAAGCTTTCTTT. Its protein product is CASSITGLNTEAFF. This chain links TRBV19 with TRBJ1-1; tentative D call: TRBD1 (6 bases). The germline CDR1 and CDR2 sequences are LNHDA and SQIVND (reference sequence). The CDR3 sequence is 14 residues long. Trimming shortened V by 3 bases and J by 0 bases, and 8 bases separated the two germline ends.

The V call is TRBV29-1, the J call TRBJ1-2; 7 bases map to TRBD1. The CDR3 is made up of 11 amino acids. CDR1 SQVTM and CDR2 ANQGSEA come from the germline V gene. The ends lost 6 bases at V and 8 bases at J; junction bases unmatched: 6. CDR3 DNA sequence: TGCAGCGTCGGAACAGGGGACGGCTACACCTTC. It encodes CSVGTGDGYTF. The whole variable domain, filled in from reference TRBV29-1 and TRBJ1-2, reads SAVISQKPSRDICQRGTSLTIQCQVDSQVTMMFWYRQQPGQSLTLIATANQGSEATYESGFVIDKFPISRPNLTFSTLTVSNMSPEDSSIYLCSVGTGDGYTFGSGTRLTVV.

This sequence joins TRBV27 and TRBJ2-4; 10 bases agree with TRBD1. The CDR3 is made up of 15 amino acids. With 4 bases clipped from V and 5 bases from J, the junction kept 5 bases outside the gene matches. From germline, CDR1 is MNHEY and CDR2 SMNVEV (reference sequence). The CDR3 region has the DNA TGTGCCAGCAGTTCTTCCGGGACAGGGGAAAACATTCAGTACTTC. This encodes CASSSSGTGENIQYF.

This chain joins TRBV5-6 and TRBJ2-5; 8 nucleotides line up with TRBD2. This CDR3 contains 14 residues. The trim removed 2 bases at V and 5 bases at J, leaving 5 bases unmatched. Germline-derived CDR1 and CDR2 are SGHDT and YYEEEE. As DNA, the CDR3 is TGTGCCAGCAGCTTTAGCGGGGTCTGGGAGACCCAGTACTTC. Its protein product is CASSFSGVWETQYF.

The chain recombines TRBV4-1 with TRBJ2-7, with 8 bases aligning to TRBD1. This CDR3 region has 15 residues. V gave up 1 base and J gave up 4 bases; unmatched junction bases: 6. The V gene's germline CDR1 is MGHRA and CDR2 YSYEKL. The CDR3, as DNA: TGCGCCAGCAGCCAAGTTCCAGGGGGCGGGTACGAGCAGTACTTC. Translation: CASSQVPGGGYEQYF.

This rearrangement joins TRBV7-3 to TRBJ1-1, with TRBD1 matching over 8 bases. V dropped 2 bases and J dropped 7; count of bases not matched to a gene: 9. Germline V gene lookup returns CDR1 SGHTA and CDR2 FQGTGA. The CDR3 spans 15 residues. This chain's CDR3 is CASSLGQGPDSEAFF. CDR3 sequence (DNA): TGTGCCAGCAGCTTAGGACAGGGTCCCGACAGTGAAGCTTTCTTT.

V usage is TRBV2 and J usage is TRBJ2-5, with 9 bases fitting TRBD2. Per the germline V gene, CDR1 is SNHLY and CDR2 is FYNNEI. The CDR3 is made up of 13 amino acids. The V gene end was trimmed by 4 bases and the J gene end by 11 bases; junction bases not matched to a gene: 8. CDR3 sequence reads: CASSATGGGEQYF. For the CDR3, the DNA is TGTGCCAGCAGTGCGACAGGCGGGGGGGAGCAGTACTTC. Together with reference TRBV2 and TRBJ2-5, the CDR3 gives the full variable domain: EPEVTQTPSHQVTQMGQEVILRCVPISNHLYFYWYRQILGQKVEFLVSFYNNEISEKSEIFDDQFSVERPDGSNFTLKIRSTKLEDSAMYFCASSATGGGEQYFGPGTRLLVL.

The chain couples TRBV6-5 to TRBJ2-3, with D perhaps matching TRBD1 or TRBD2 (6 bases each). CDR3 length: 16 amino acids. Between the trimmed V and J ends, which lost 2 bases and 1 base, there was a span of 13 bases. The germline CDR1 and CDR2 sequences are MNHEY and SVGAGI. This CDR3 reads CASSYTGGSGTDTQYF. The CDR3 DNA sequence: TGTGCCAGCAGTTACACCGGGGGCAGCGGCACAGATACGCAGTATTTT.

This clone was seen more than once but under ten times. CDR3 bases: TGTGCCAGCAGTGAATGGGTGGCAGGGAATCAGCCCCAGCATTTT. Translated: CASSEWVAGNQPQHF. The chain uses TRBV6-1 and TRBJ1-5; D possibly corresponds to TRBD1 (5 bases). Germline V gene lookup returns CDR1 MNHNS and CDR2 SASEGT. V was trimmed by 2 bases and J by 4 bases, leaving 12 bases between them. CDR3 length equals 15 residues.

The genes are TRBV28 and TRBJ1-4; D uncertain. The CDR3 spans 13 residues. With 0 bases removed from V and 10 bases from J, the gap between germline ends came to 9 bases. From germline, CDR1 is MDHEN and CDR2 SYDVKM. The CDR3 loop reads CASSLWVLGKLFF. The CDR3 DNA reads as TGTGCCAGCAGTTTATGGGTCCTTGGAAAACTGTTTTTT.

CDR3 coding DNA: TGTGCCAGCAGCTTGACAGCCTATAATTCACCCCTCCACTTT. Its protein is CASSLTAYNSPLHF. The J gene is TRBJ1-6, the V gene TRBV27; D is possibly TRBD1 (5 bases). CDR3 length: 14 amino acids. V lost 6 bases to trimming and J lost 2 bases, with 8 bases between them. The germline CDR1 and CDR2 sequences are MNHEY and SMNVEV (reference sequence).

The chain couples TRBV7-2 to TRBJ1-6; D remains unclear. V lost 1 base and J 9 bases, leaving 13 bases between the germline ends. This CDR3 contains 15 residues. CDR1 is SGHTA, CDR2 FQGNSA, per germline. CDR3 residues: CASSLVMRPISPLHF. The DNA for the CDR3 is TGTGCCAGCAGCTTAGTAATGCGCCCTATTTCACCCCTCCACTTT. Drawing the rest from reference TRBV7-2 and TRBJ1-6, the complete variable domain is GAGVSQSPSNKVTEKGKDVELRCDPISGHTALYWYRQSLGQGLEFLIYFQGNSAPDKSGLPSDRFSAERTGGSVSTLTIQRTQQEDSAVYLCASSLVMRPISPLHFGNGTRLTVT.

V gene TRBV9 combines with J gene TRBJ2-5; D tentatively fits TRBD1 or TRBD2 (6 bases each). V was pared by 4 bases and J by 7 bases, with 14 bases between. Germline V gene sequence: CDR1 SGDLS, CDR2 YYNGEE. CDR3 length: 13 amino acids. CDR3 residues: CASSPGGSGTQYF. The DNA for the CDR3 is TGTGCCAGCAGCCCCGGGGGCAGCGGGACCCAGTACTTC.

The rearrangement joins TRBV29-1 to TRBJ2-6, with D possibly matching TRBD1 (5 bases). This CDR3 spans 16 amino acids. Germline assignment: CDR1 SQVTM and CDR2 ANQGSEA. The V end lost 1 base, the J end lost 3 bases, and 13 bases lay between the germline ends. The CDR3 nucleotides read TGCAGCGTTGAAGGCGGAGAAGGGGATGGGGCCAACGTCCTGACTTTC. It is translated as CSVEGGEGDGANVLTF.